These 28 T cell receptor beta chains share one sample of origin, sequenced in a study of identical twins. Using its own MiXCR run on the 5' RACE reads, TCRdb lists one record per CDR3 protein. The sample has approximately 700,000 distinct CDR3 sequences; 5.5% to 7.5% are singletons. The sample consisted of naive T cells sorted from blood. The receptors stem from a man in his late teens or twenties in good health.

This clonotype was observed many times. The J gene is TRBJ1-2, the V gene TRBV20-1; possibly TRBD1 for D (5 bases). The CDR3 runs 12 residues. Trimming took off 8 bases at V and 3 bases at J, with 13 bases between the two ends. CDR1 DFQATT and CDR2 SNEGSKA come from the germline V gene (reference sequence). The CDR3 loop reads CSKGDGDYGYTF. DNA of the CDR3: TGCAGTAAAGGGGACGGCGACTATGGCTACACCTTC.

This clonotype has ten or more counts. The chain uses TRBV14 and TRBJ1-6; D unclear. V shed 3 bases and J shed 4 bases, with 7 bases lying between them. Germline-derived CDR1 and CDR2 are SGHDN and FVKESK. This CDR3 has 14 residues. The chain's CDR3 is CASSQRVYNSPLHF. CDR3 coding DNA: TGTGCCAGCAGCCAGAGAGTTTATAATTCACCCCTCCACTTT.

This clonotype has at least ten counts. DNA for the CDR3: TGCAGTGCCTTGGGGGAGTTTAATGAGCAGTTCTTC. Protein: CSALGEFNEQFF. J is TRBJ2-1 and V is TRBV20-1, with D possibly being TRBD1 or TRBD2 (5 bases each). V lost 6 bases and J lost 7, with 13 bases in between. CDR1 and CDR2 (germline): DFQATT, SNEGSKA (reference sequence). The CDR3 has 12 residues.

This clonotype was seen repeatedly, ten times or more. J is TRBJ2-1 and V is TRBV12-3 or TRBV12-4; 13 bases map to TRBD2. CDR3 size: 14 residues. After removal of 2 bases from V and 12 bases from J, the junction contained 4 bases not matched to a gene. CDR3 sequence reads: CASSLPGLAGPQFF. In DNA form, the CDR3 reads TGTGCCAGCAGTTTACCGGGACTAGCGGGACCGCAGTTCTTC.

V usage is TRBV12-3 or TRBV12-4 and J usage is TRBJ1-1; D unresolved. This CDR3 has 11 residues. The V and J ends lost 6 bases and 8 bases respectively, with 10 bases between them. The CDR3 reads CASRGRLEAFF. The CDR3 bases are TGTGCCAGCAGAGGACGGCTCGAAGCTTTCTTT.

The chain recombines TRBV5-1 with TRBJ1-1, with 10 bases aligning to TRBD1. The germline V gene encodes CDR1 SGHRS and CDR2 YFSETQ. This CDR3 has 15 residues. With V trimmed by 3 bases and J by 7 bases, 9 bases remained unmatched. The CDR3 DNA reads as TGCGCCAGCAGCTGGGGGGCCGGGACAGGGGATGAAGCTTTCTTT. Translated: CASSWGAGTGDEAFF.

A word on this clonotype: With a much larger clone just one base away, this may be a read error. In this CDR3 the conserved last residue, phenylalanine or tryptophan, is missing, so a read error is likely. The rearrangement uses TRBV27 and TRBJ1-5; 8 positions agree with TRBD1. CDR1 and CDR2 (germline): MNHEY, SMNVEV (reference sequence). Trimming at V came to 4 bases and at J to 2 bases, leaving 7 bases not matched to a gene. This CDR3 region has 16 residues. The CDR3 region is CASSSGQGSRNQPQHS. CDR3 bases: TGTGCCAGCAGTTCTGGACAGGGTTCGCGCAATCAGCCCCAGCATTCT.

The sample holds many counts of this clonotype. This chain uses TRBV11-2 with TRBJ2-2; 7 bases are shared with TRBD2. Unmatched junction bases numbered 4, after V lost 5 bases and J lost 7 bases. Germline V gene lookup returns CDR1 SGHAT and CDR2 FQNNGV. The CDR3 is 13 amino acids. CDR3 in amino acids: CASSGLGIGELFF. Written as DNA, the CDR3 is TGTGCCAGCAGCGGACTAGGGATCGGGGAGCTGTTTTTT.

This clonotype was recorded a few times. This chain links TRBV20-1 with TRBJ2-1, with 9 bases matching TRBD1. CDR1 and CDR2 from the germline V gene are DFQATT and SNEGSKA (reference sequence). The CDR3 runs to 12 residues. DNA of the CDR3: TGCAGCATCTGGGACAGGGTCAATGAGCAGTTCTTC. Its protein is CSIWDRVNEQFF.

A few counts support this clonotype. J is TRBJ2-3 and V is TRBV20-1; D is tentatively TRBD1 or TRBD2 (5 bases each). Germline lookup yields CDR1 DFQATT and CDR2 SNEGSKA (reference sequence). V gave up 6 bases and J gave up 8 bases, with 21 bases separating them. This CDR3 comprises 14 residues. CDR3 protein: CSAEPFAGGVTQYF. For the CDR3, the DNA is TGCAGTGCGGAACCTTTTGCTGGGGGAGTTACGCAGTATTTT.

The rearrangement uses TRBV11-1 and TRBJ2-7; tentatively, D is TRBD1 (6 bases). Trimming left V 5 bases short and J 0 bases short, with 11 bases between. Germline CDR1 SGHAT, CDR2 FQDESV (reference sequence). The CDR3 has 14 amino acids. The CDR3 nucleotides read TGTGCCAGCAGCCTTGGGGGCATCTCCTACGAGCAGTACGTC. Translation gives CASSLGGISYEQYV.

This clonotype was detected ten times or more. This chain uses TRBV12-3 or TRBV12-4 with TRBJ2-3; D possibly uses TRBD1 or TRBD2 (5 bases each). Trimming pared 0 bases from V and 3 bases from J, leaving 13 bases between. CDR3 size: 16 residues. DNA of the CDR3: TGTGCCAGCAGTTTAGCGGGAAGGGACGGGACAGATACGCAGTATTTT. The encoded protein is CASSLAGRDGTDTQYF.

At least ten counts were recorded for this clonotype. V usage is TRBV12-3 or TRBV12-4 and J usage is TRBJ1-5; no reliable D call. Between the trimmed V and J ends, which lost 2 bases and 3 bases, there was a span of 5 bases. The CDR3 extends over 13 amino acids. CDR3 in DNA: TGTGCCAGCAGTTTACGGTTCAATCAGCCCCAGCATTTT. Protein product: CASSLRFNQPQHF.

The V call is TRBV6-5, the J call TRBJ2-7, with 8 bases lining up with TRBD1. The germline gives CDR1 MNHEY, CDR2 SVGAGI. The length of the CDR3 is 15 residues. The trim removed 2 bases at V and 3 bases at J, leaving 6 bases unmatched. The CDR3, as DNA: TGTGCCAGCAGTTACGGCCGGGACAGGTTCTACGAGCAGTACTTC. Its protein product is CASSYGRDRFYEQYF.

This clonotype showed up many times. This chain uses TRBV12-3 or TRBV12-4 with TRBJ1-1; a weak D match, TRBD1 (6 bases). Trimming left V 7 bases short and J 1 base short, with 16 bases between. CDR3 length equals 15 residues. As DNA, the CDR3 is TGTGCCAGCACCCAAGCCAGGGGAGGGAACACTGAAGCTTTCTTT. It encodes CASTQARGGNTEAFF.

There are many counts of this clonotype. This chain links TRBV5-1 with TRBJ1-1, with TRBD1 as a possible D gene (6 bases). The germline V gene has CDR1 SGHRS and CDR2 YFSETQ. V was shortened by 4 bases and J by 4 bases, with 14 bases between the two germline ends. This CDR3 region has 14 residues. DNA for the CDR3: TGCGCCAGCAGCAATAAACAGGGTGTCACTGAAGCTTTCTTT. Residues: CASSNKQGVTEAFF.

The chain combines TRBV5-1 with TRBJ2-1, with no clear D. CDR3 length: 14 amino acids. The V gene's germline CDR1 is SGHRS and CDR2 YFSETQ. Trimming removed 2 bases from V and 8 bases from J, with 14 bases in between. CDR3 DNA sequence: TGCGCCAGCAGCTTCGGCTCCACTCGGGATGAGCAGTTCTTC. It specifies CASSFGSTRDEQFF.

Ten or more counts support this clonotype. The chain employs TRBV6-1 and TRBJ2-2; a weak D match, TRBD1 (6 bases). Looked up from germline, CDR1 is MNHNS and CDR2 is SASEGT. Trimming removed 8 bases at V and 0 bases at J, with 16 bases between. This CDR3 comprises 16 residues. DNA of the CDR3: TGTGCCAGCCCGGGCATGGGGGCCGCGAACACCGGGGAGCTGTTTTTT. It is translated as CASPGMGAANTGELFF.

This clonotype has ten or more counts. The genes are TRBV10-3 and TRBJ2-1; 10 bases fit TRBD2. With 0 bases clipped from V and 7 bases from J, the junction kept 15 bases outside the gene matches. The CDR3 covers 19 residues. Germline V lookup: CDR1 ENHRY, CDR2 SYGVKD. In DNA, the CDR3 is TGTGCCATCAGTGAGTCGGTAATGAGGGATAGCGGGAGGTGGAATGAGCAGTTCTTC. It translates to CAISESVMRDSGRWNEQFF.

V and J are TRBV3-1 and TRBJ2-4, with D possibly matching TRBD1 (5 bases). In germline, CDR1 is LGHDT, CDR2 YNNKEL (reference sequence). CDR3 length: 16 residues. Deletions cut 0 bases from V and 2 bases from J, with 11 bases between. CDR3 protein: CASSQDATGTKNIQYF. CDR3 sequence (DNA): TGTGCCAGCAGCCAAGACGCCACAGGTACCAAAAACATTCAGTACTTC.

This clonotype has more than one count but fewer than ten. The genes are TRBV11-2 and TRBJ2-1; 10 bases align to TRBD2. The CDR3 has 15 amino acids. CDR1 SGHAT and CDR2 FQNNGV come from the germline V gene. V dropped 5 bases and J dropped 6; count of bases not matched to a gene: 7. The CDR3 here is CASSRSGTSVNEQFF. For the CDR3, the DNA is TGTGCCAGCAGCCGATCCGGGACTAGCGTCAATGAGCAGTTCTTC. Full variable domain (rest looked up from reference TRBV11-2 and TRBJ2-1): EAGVAQSPRYKIIEKRQSVAFWCNPISGHATLYWYQQILGQGPKLLIQFQNNGVVDDSQLPKDRFSAERLKGVDSTLKIQPAKLEDSAVYLCASSRSGTSVNEQFFGPGTRLTVL.

This clonotype has more than one count but fewer than ten. V is TRBV30 and J is TRBJ1-2; TRBD1 matches at 7 bases. The V and J ends lost 4 bases and 4 bases, in that order; junction bases with no gene match: 9. The CDR3 is 14 residues long. CDR1 and CDR2 (germline): GTSNPN, SVGIG (reference sequence). The CDR3 bases are TGTGCCTGGACCCTAAGGGGGCGAGGCTATGGCTACACCTTC. It yields the protein CAWTLRGRGYGYTF.

This clonotype was observed a handful of times. The chain links TRBV6-2 or TRBV6-3 to TRBJ2-7; D ambiguous. The germline CDR1 and CDR2 sequences are MNHEY and SVGEGT. The CDR3 covers 15 residues. V was clipped by 2 bases and J by 0 bases, with 11 bases between them. CDR3 DNA sequence: TGTGCCAGCAGTTACGCGGATCTGAGCTCCTACGAGCAGTACGTC. Its translation is CASSYADLSSYEQYV.

This clonotype was seen ten or more times. This rearrangement joins TRBV29-1 to TRBJ2-1; 10 positions match TRBD2. This CDR3 has 16 residues. V lost 0 bases to trimming and J lost 7 bases; unmatched junction nucleotides: 9. Germline assignment: CDR1 SQVTM and CDR2 ANQGSEA. In nucleotides, the CDR3 is TGCAGCGTTGAAGATCGGCTACTAGCGGGATTGAATGAGCAGTTCTTC. Protein: CSVEDRLLAGLNEQFF.

This clonotype came up a few times. The gene calls are TRBV20-1 and TRBJ2-1, with D tentatively TRBD2 (6 bases). CDR1 is DFQATT and CDR2 is SNEGSKA in the germline V gene (reference sequence). The germline V and J ends were trimmed by 1 base and 7 bases, with 14 bases remaining between them. The CDR3 runs to 14 residues. The CDR3 bases are TGCAGTGCTAGAGTCGCTACCGGGAGTAATGAGCAGTTCTTC. The encoded protein is CSARVATGSNEQFF.

The J gene is TRBJ2-1, the V gene TRBV7-9; 9 positions agree with TRBD1. The CDR3 consists of 12 residues. In germline, CDR1 is SEHNR, CDR2 FQNEAQ (reference sequence). V lost 11 bases and J lost 5; bases outside the gene matches: 4. The DNA of the CDR3 is TGTGCCGCCGGGACAGGGAACAATGAGCAGTTCTTC. Translation gives CAAGTGNNEQFF.

This clonotype was counted at least ten times. The chain links TRBV27 to TRBJ2-7; D is unclear. The CDR3 is 13 residues long. Trimming left V 5 bases short and J 0 bases short, with 8 bases between. Germline V gives CDR1 MNHEY, CDR2 SMNVEV (reference sequence). The CDR3 loop is CASSGKASYEQYF. DNA for the CDR3: TGTGCCAGCAGTGGTAAGGCCTCCTACGAGCAGTACTTC.

Many counts were recorded for this clonotype. This rearrangement joins TRBV12-3 or TRBV12-4 to TRBJ2-1, with D possibly matching TRBD2 (6 bases). The CDR3 contains 14 residues. V was trimmed by 1 base and J by 9 bases, leaving 13 bases between them. The DNA for the CDR3 is TGTGCCAGCAGTTTAGTTATGGGGGGAGGTGAGCAGTTCTTC. It specifies CASSLVMGGGEQFF.